This T cell receptor (beta chain) came from a study of blood T cell repertoires in COVID-19. In the study overall: The samples span acute and convalescent COVID-19 from the United States, Italy and Spain.

Germline V gene data show CDR1 as KGHDR and CDR2 as SFDVKD. The V segment lost 6 bases and the J segment 4 bases; nucleotides outside the gene matches: 4. The CDR3 consists of 15 residues. As regards this clone: Other DNA sequences in this specimen translate into the identical CDR3.

Here immunoSEQ multiplex PCR was the method, and the copy in TCRdb shows in-frame clones only, minus some. There are approximately 68,000 clones in the sample; roughly three quarters occur only once, and just under 10% lies in the top ten. The V gene is TRBV24-1, the J gene TRBJ2-1; TRBD2 matches at 11 bases. Sequences were obtained from peripheral blood. The sequence was obtained from a woman between 50 and 59 years old with acute or convalescent COVID-19. In nucleotides, the CDR3 is TGTGCCACCAGTTCCGGGACTAGCGGTTACAATGAGCAGTTCTTC. Its translation is CATSSGTSGYNEQFF.